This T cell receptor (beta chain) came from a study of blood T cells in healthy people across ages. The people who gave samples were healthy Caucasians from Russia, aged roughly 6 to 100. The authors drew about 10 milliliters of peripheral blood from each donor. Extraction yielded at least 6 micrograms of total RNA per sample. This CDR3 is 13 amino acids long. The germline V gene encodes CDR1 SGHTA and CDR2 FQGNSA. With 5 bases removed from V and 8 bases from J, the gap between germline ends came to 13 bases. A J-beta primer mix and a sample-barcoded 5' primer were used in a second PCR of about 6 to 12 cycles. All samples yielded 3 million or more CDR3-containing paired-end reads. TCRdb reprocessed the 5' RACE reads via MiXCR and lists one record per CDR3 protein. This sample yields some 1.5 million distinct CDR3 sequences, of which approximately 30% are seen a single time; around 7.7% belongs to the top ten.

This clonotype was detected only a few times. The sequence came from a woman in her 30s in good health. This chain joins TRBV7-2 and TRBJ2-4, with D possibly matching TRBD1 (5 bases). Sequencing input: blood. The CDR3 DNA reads TGTGCCAGCAGCCGGGCTCTAGGGGACATTCAGTACTTC. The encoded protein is CASSRALGDIQYF.